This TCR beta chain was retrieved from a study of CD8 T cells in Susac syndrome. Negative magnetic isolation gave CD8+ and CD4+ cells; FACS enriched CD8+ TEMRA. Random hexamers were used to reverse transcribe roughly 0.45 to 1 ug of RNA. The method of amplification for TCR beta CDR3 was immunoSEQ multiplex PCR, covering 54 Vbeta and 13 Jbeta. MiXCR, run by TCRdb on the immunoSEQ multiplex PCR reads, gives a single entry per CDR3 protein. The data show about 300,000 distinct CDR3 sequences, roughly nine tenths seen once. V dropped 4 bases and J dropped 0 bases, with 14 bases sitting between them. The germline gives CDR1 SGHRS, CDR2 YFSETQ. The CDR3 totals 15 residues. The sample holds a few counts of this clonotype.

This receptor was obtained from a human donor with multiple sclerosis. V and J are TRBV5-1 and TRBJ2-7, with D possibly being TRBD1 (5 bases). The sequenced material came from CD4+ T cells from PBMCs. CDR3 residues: CASSVRQTPSYEQYF. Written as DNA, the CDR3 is TGCGCCAGCAGCGTCCGACAGACCCCCTCCTACGAGCAGTACTTC.